What follows are 13 T cell receptor beta chains derived from one specimen sequenced in a study of cytomegalovirus exposure and HLA in healthy donors. PCR primers comprised 60 Vbeta and 13 Jbeta primers. Sequencing used immunoSEQ multiplex PCR; TCRdb keeps in-frame clones, though not all of them. Seen here are 200,000 or so clones, about four fifths observed once, and the top ten hold approximately 6%. Sequenced material: PBMCs. All receptors come from a woman aged 25 to 39 in good health and CMV-seropositive.

The chain is built from TRBV2 and TRBJ2-1; 8 bases fit TRBD1. V trimming: 1 base; J trimming: 13 bases; junction bases outside the gene matches: 6. The CDR3 is 13 amino acids. Germline V CDR1 and CDR2: SNHLY, FYNNEI. The CDR3 spells CASSEGGGQGQFF. CDR3 nucleotides: TGTGCCAGCAGTGAAGGCGGTGGACAGGGACAGTTCTTC. Supplemented by reference TRBV2 and TRBJ2-1, the full variable domain reads EPEVTQTPSHQVTQMGQEVILRCVPISNHLYFYWYRQILGQKVEFLVSFYNNEISEKSEIFDDQFSVERPDGSNFTLKIRSTKLEDSAMYFCASSEGGGQGQFFGPGTRLTVL.

This rearrangement joins TRBV7-2 to TRBJ2-1; 8 bases are a match to TRBD1. In germline, CDR1 is SGHTA, CDR2 FQGNSA. The CDR3 covers 14 residues. Unmatched junction bases numbered 2, after V lost 1 base and J lost 6 bases. The CDR3 coding sequence is TGTGCCAGCAGCTTAGGTGGACAGGGCAATGAGCAGTTCTTC. Encoded protein: CASSLGGQGNEQFF.

In the case of this clone: Additional DNA sequences in this sample encode the identical CDR3. This chain connects TRBV9 to TRBJ2-5; D possibly corresponds to TRBD2 (7 bases). Trimming removed 2 bases at V and 5 bases at J, with 10 bases between. Germline-derived CDR1 and CDR2 are SGDLS and YYNGEE. The CDR3 sequence is 13 residues long. This chain's CDR3 is CASSVGGRETQYF. The CDR3, as DNA: TGTGCCAGCAGCGTGGGGGGGCGGGAGACCCAGTACTTC.

In this sample, this clone turned up a few times. V is TRBV5-6 and J is TRBJ1-6; TRBD1 might be the D (6 bases). Looked up from germline, CDR1 is SGHDT and CDR2 is YYEEEE. Trimming cost V 3 bases and J 10 bases, with 20 bases left between them. This CDR3 contains 16 residues. This CDR3 reads CASSSLLQGVGSPLHF. The CDR3 DNA reads as TGTGCCAGCAGCTCATTACTACAGGGCGTGGGCTCACCCCTCCACTTT.

In DNA, the CDR3 is TGCGCCAGCAGCTTAACAGGGGAGAGATCTGGAAACACCATATATTTT. Its protein is CASSLTGERSGNTIYF. This rearrangement joins TRBV5-1 to TRBJ1-3; 7 bases fit TRBD1. This CDR3 has 16 residues. Germline CDR1 and CDR2: SGHRS and YFSETQ. Germline trimming cut 2 bases from V and 1 base from J; bases unmatched to any gene: 6. The complete variable domain, with remaining parts taken from reference TRBV5-1 and TRBJ1-3, reads KAGVTQTPRYLIKTRGQQVTLSCSPISGHRSVSWYQQTPGQGLQFLFEYFSETQRNKGNFPGRFSGRQFSNSRSEMNVSTLELGDSALYLCASSLTGERSGNTIYFGEGSWLTVV.

A single count supports this clone. The gene calls are TRBV2 and TRBJ2-1, with 8 bases identical to TRBD2. Germline CDR1 and CDR2: SNHLY and FYNNEI. This CDR3 is built from 14 residues. After removal of 6 bases from V and 5 bases from J, the junction contained 6 bases not matched to a gene. The CDR3 reads CASRWREVDNEQFF. CDR3 nucleotides: TGTGCCAGCAGGTGGCGGGAGGTCGACAATGAGCAGTTCTTC.

V usage is TRBV4-3 and J usage is TRBJ1-2; D gene ambiguous. V shed 0 bases and J shed 0 bases, with 8 bases lying between them. The germline CDR1 and CDR2 sequences are LGHNA and YSLEER. The CDR3 covers 15 residues. CDR3 protein: CASSQDGGPNYGYTF. The CDR3 bases are TGCGCCAGCAGCCAAGATGGCGGCCCTAACTATGGCTACACCTTC.

The chain uses TRBV6-5 and TRBJ2-7; weak D call: TRBD2 (5 bases). The CDR3 extends over 12 amino acids. Trimming cost V 6 bases and J 0 bases, with 6 bases left between them. CDR1 MNHEY and CDR2 SVGAGI come from the germline V gene. CDR3 in DNA: TGTGCCAGCAGAGGGAGCTCCTACGAGCAGTACTTC. As protein: CASRGSSYEQYF.

The chain has TRBV5-4 and TRBJ2-7; 9 nucleotides align to TRBD1. This CDR3 is 15 amino acids long. V was clipped by 3 bases and J by 3 bases; unmatched bases: 7. The germline CDR1 and CDR2 sequences are SGHNT and YYREEE (reference sequence). The CDR3 DNA follows: TGTGCCAGCAGCTCCCAGGACAGGGGTAACTACGAGCAGTACTTC. Translated: CASSSQDRGNYEQYF.

CDR3 amino acids: CASSLWPPDTQYF. The CDR3 nucleotides are TGTGCCAGCAGCTTATGGCCCCCAGATACGCAGTATTTT. The V call is TRBV7-2, the J call TRBJ2-3, with no clear D. CDR1 and CDR2 from the germline V gene are SGHTA and FQGNSA. There are 13 residues in the CDR3. Trimming left V 2 bases short and J 4 bases short, with 7 bases between.

The chain joins TRBV9 to TRBJ2-1, with D maybe TRBD2 (5 bases). Trimming took off 0 bases at V and 6 bases at J, with 22 bases between the two ends. This CDR3 is built from 18 residues. The germline CDR1 and CDR2 sequences are SGDLS and YYNGEE. The CDR3 DNA is TGTGCCAGCAGCGTAGAGTACGGGAAGGGCCGTTTAGTCAATGAGCAGTTCTTC. Translating it yields CASSVEYGKGRLVNEQFF.

The V call is TRBV5-1, the J call TRBJ2-7; 8 bases agree with TRBD2. This CDR3 has 13 residues. Germline V gene lookup returns CDR1 SGHRS and CDR2 YFSETQ. The J segment lost 3 bases and the V segment lost 7 bases, leaving 6 bases of the junction unmatched. The CDR3 DNA is TGCGCCAGCCAGCCGGGACTAGGCTACGAGCAGTACTTC. Its translation: CASQPGLGYEQYF. Combining the CDR3 with reference TRBV5-1 and TRBJ2-7 gives the whole variable domain KAGVTQTPRYLIKTRGQQVTLSCSPISGHRSVSWYQQTPGQGLQFLFEYFSETQRNKGNFPGRFSGRQFSNSRSEMNVSTLELGDSALYLCASQPGLGYEQYFGPGTRLTVT.

The chain couples TRBV6-6 to TRBJ1-6, with D possibly matching TRBD1 (5 bases). The V and J ends lost 8 bases and 7 bases respectively, with 12 bases between them. The CDR3 sequence is 13 residues long. The germline V gene encodes CDR1 MNHNY and CDR2 SVGAGI (reference sequence). Here the CDR3 DNA reads TGTGCCAGCCTGCCAGGGTTAAATTCACCCCTCCACTTT. Translation: CASLPGLNSPLHF.